In this sample, the clone carrying this T cell receptor (beta chain) turned up a few times. Its antigen is unknown. These data are taken from a study of CD8 T cells in ankylosing spondylitis. Study results and caveats: In ankylosing spondylitis patients, matched synovial fluid reportedly showed significant enrichment of disease-linked clones. The study identified a TCR beta motif of under ten highly homologous variants that appeared characteristic of ankylosing spondylitis blood. Disease-associated clones were CD8+ and fairly uncommon in peripheral blood.

Scientists made TCR beta libraries using quantitative 5'-RACE with molecular barcodes. TCRdb reanalysed the 5' RACE reads using MiXCR and keeps one entry per CDR3 protein. The sample shows about 800,000 distinct CDR3 sequences, approximately 10% of them seen only once. This CDR3 has 13 residues. Germline loops: CDR1 SGDLS, CDR2 YYNGEE. The V end was cut by 3 bases, the J end by 7 bases, with 11 bases between. The specimen sequenced was blood, either unsorted or a sorted T cell fraction (not recorded which). The chain is built from TRBV9 and TRBJ2-1; D perhaps matches TRBD1 (5 bases). This TCR came from a male donor with ankylosing spondylitis. The CDR3 DNA is TGTGCCAGCAGCGCGTATAGGGGTAATGAGCAGTTCTTC. As protein: CASSAYRGNEQFF.